This T cell receptor beta chain was recorded in a study of OX40 agonist ivuxolimab in advanced cancers. Study details: Hepatocellular carcinoma, melanoma, renal cell or head and neck cancer affected the dose-escalation patients. Findings and limits, study-wide: At doses 0.1 to 3.0 mg/kg, CD4+ and CD8+ clones expanded.

This clone has only one observation. What it binds is unknown. This table comes from immunoSEQ multiplex PCR, and its TCRdb copy is limited to in-frame clones, with some not included. This table holds about 73,000 clones, around 86% found once. In germline, CDR1 is SQVTM, CDR2 ANQGSEA. The CDR3 contains 14 residues. The germline V and J ends were trimmed by 6 bases and 0 bases, with 13 bases remaining between them. Sequences were derived from CD4+ or CD8+ T cells sorted from blood, sampled in a trial of the OX40 agonist ivuxolimab. This TCR was sampled from an adult with an advanced solid tumor such as melanoma, head and neck, liver or kidney cancer. The V call is TRBV29-1, the J call TRBJ2-3, with D possibly being TRBD1 (6 bases). The CDR3 sequence is CSVDRTTSTDTQYF. The CDR3 bases are TGCAGCGTAGACAGGACCACCAGCACAGATACGCAGTATTTT.